The next 3 T cell receptor beta chains were all read from a single sample in a study of human T cells and chemical hapten exposure. The time point here: healthy volunteer bleed at 2 weeks. Unfractionated whole blood yielded the extracted total RNA. TCRdb reanalysed the RACE reads using MiXCR and keeps one entry per CDR3 protein. The sample lists roughly 100,000 distinct CDR3 sequences; about 8.6% were seen once. The specimen was whole blood. The source of these receptors is a female donor in good health. Some clones in this sample may be carry-over from other donors' samples.

This clonotype was detected a few times. The chain recombines TRBV20-1 with TRBJ2-3; D not certain. CDR1 is DFQATT and CDR2 is SNEGSKA in the germline V gene (reference sequence). This CDR3 comprises 15 residues. With 3 bases removed from V and 0 bases from J, the gap between germline ends came to 13 bases. The CDR3 is CSASLPVPSTDTQYF. DNA for the CDR3: TGCAGTGCTAGCTTGCCAGTGCCTAGCACAGATACGCAGTATTTT.

This clonotype was seen a few times. This rearrangement joins TRBV28 to TRBJ2-7, with no clear D. This CDR3 spans 12 amino acids. Germline loops: CDR1 MDHEN, CDR2 SYDVKM. Between the trimmed V and J ends, which lost 3 bases and 4 bases, there was a span of 7 bases. CDR3 protein: CASSFYPYEQYF. The CDR3 DNA reads as TGTGCCAGCAGTTTCTACCCATACGAGCAGTACTTC.

About this clonotype: This may arise from a read error, as a much more abundant clone is one base away. This chain joins TRBV20-1 and TRBJ2-3; 10 positions agree with TRBD2. This CDR3 has 14 residues. Germline trimming cut 1 base from V and 3 bases from J; bases unmatched to any gene: 1. Germline V lookup: CDR1 DFQATT, CDR2 SNEGSKA (reference sequence). CDR3: CSARASGGTDTQYF. The CDR3 DNA sequence: TGCAGTGCTAGAGCTAGCGGGGGAACAGATACGCAGTATTTT.